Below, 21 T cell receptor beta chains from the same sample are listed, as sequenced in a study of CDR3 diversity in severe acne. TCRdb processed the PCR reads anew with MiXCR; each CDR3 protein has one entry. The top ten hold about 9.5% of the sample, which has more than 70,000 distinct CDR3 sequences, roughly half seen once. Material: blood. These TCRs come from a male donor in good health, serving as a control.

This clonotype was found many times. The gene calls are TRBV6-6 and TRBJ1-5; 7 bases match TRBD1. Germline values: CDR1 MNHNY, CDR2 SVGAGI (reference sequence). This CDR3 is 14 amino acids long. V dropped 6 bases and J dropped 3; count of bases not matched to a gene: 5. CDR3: CASRAGQANQPQHF. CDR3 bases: TGTGCCAGCAGAGCAGGACAGGCCAATCAGCCCCAGCATTTT.

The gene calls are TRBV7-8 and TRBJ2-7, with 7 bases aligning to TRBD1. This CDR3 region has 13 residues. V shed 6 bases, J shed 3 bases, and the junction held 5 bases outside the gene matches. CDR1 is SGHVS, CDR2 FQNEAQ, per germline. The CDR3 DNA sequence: TGTGCCAGCAGATATACAGGGGACTACGAGCAGTACTTC. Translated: CASRYTGDYEQYF. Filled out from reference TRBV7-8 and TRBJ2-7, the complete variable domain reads GAGVSQSPRYKVAKRGQDVALRCDPISGHVSLFWYQQALGQGPEFLTYFQNEAQLDKSGLPSDRFFAERPEGSVSTLKIQRTQQEDSAVYLCASRYTGDYEQYFGPGTRLTVT.

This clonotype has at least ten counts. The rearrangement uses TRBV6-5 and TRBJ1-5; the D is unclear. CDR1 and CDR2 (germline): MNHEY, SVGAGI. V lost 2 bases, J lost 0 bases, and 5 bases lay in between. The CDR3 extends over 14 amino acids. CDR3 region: CASSYGGSNQPQHF. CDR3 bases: TGTGCCAGCAGTTACGGCGGTAGCAATCAGCCCCAGCATTTT.

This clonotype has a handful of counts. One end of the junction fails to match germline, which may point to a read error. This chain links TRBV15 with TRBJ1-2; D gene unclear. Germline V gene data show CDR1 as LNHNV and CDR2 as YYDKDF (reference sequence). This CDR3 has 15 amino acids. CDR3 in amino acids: CATSRRGNGNCGYTF. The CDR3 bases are TGTGCCACCAGCAGACGAGGGAACGGGAACTGTGGCTACACCTTC.

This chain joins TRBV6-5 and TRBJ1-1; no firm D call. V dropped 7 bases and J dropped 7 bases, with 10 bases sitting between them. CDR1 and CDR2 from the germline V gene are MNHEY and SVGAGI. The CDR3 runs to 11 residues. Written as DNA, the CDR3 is TGTGCCAGCACTAGGGAGAGTGAAGCTTTCTTT. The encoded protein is CASTRESEAFF.

CDR3 region: CASSGGTGSYGYTF. The CDR3 coding sequence is TGTGCCAGCAGTGGGGGAACAGGGAGCTATGGCTACACCTTC. The gene calls are TRBV2 and TRBJ1-2; TRBD1 might be the D (6 bases). Trimming removed 4 bases from V and 4 bases from J, with 13 bases in between. The germline gives CDR1 SNHLY, CDR2 FYNNEI. CDR3 length: 14 residues.

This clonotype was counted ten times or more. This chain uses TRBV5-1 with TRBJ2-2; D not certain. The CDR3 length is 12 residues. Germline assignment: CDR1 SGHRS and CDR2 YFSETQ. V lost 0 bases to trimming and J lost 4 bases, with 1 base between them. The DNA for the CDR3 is TGCGCCAGCAGCTTGGCCACCGGGGAGCTGTTTTTT. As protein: CASSLATGELFF.

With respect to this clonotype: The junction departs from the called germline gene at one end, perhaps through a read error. The CDR3 region has the DNA TGCGTCAGCAGTGCGGACAGCTTAAGCTACGAGCAGTACTTC. Amino acid sequence: CVSSADSLSYEQYF. The gene calls are TRBV10-2 and TRBJ2-7; TRBD1 is a possible D gene (6 bases). Germline lookup yields CDR1 WSHSY and CDR2 SAAADI. This CDR3 has 14 residues.

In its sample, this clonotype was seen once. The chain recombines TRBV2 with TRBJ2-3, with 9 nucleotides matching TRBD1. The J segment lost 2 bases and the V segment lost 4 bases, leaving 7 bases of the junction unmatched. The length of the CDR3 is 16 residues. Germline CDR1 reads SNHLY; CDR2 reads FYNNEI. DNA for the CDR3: TGTGCCAGCAGTGGAACAGGGGGCGGGAACACAGATACGCAGTATTTT. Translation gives CASSGTGGGNTDTQYF.

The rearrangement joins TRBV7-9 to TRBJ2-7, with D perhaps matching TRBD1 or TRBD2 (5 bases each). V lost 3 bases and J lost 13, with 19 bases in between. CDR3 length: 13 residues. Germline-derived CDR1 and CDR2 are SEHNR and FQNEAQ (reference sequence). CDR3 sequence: CASSLGRSYDYYF. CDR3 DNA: TGTGCCAGCAGCTTGGGACGGTCCTATGACTATTACTTC.

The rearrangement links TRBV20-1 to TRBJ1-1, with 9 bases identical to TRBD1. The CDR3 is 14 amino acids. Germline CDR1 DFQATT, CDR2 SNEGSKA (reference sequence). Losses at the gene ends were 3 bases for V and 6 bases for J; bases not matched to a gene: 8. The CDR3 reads CSAREQGAEAEAFF. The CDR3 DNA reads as TGCAGTGCTAGGGAACAGGGGGCTGAGGCTGAAGCTTTCTTT.

The CDR3 coding sequence is TGCGCCAGCAGCTTGGCGGCGGCAGGGGTTTATGGCTACACCTTC. Translating it yields CASSLAAAGVYGYTF. This rearrangement joins TRBV5-1 to TRBJ1-2, with a possible D match to TRBD1 (6 bases). This CDR3 has 15 amino acids. V was clipped by 0 bases and J by 5 bases, with 14 bases between them. Looked up from germline, CDR1 is SGHRS and CDR2 is YFSETQ.

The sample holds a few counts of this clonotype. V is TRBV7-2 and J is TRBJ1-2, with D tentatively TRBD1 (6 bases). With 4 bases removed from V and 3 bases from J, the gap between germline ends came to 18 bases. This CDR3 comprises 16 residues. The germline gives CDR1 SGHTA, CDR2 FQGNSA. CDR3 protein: CASSSLGGGRDYGYTF. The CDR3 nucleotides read TGTGCCAGCAGCTCCTTGGGGGGGGGGCGCGACTATGGCTACACCTTC.

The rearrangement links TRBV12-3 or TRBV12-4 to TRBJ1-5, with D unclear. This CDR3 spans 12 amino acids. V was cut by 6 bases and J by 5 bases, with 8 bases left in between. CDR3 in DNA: TGTGCCAGCAGCCCCGATGATCAGCCCCAGCATTTT. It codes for CASSPDDQPQHF.

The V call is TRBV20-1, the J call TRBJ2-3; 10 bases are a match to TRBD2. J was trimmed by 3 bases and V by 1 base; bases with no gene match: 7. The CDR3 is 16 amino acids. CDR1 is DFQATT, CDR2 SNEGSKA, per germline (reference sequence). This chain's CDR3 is CSARGEAGGRTDTQYF. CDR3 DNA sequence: TGCAGTGCTAGAGGTGAAGCGGGGGGGCGGACAGATACGCAGTATTTT.

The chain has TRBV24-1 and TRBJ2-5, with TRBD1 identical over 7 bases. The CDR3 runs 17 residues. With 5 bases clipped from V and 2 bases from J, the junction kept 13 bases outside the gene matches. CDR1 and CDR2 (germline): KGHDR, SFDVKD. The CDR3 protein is CATSGRGRDRPQETQYF. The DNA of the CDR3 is TGTGCCACCAGTGGAAGGGGACGGGACAGACCTCAAGAGACCCAGTACTTC.

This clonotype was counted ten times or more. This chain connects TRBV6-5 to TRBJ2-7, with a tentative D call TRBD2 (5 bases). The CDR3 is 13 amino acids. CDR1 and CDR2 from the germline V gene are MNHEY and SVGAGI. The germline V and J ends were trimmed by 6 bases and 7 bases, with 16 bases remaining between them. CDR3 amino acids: CASSLYPTGEQYF. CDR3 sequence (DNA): TGTGCCAGCAGCCTATACCCTACGGGGGAGCAGTACTTC.

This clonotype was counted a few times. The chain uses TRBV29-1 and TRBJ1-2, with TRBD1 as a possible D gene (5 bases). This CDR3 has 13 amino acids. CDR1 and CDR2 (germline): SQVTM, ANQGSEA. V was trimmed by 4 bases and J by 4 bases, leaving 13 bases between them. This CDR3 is CSVATMGGYGYTF. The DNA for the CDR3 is TGCAGCGTTGCGACCATGGGGGGCTATGGCTACACCTTC.

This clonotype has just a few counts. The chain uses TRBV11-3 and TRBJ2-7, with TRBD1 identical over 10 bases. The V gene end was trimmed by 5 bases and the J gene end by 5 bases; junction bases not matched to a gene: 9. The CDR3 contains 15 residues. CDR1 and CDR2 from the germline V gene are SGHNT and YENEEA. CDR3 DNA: TGTGCCAGCAGCCTAGGTGGGACAGGGGTTCACGAGCAGTACTTC. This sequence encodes CASSLGGTGVHEQYF.

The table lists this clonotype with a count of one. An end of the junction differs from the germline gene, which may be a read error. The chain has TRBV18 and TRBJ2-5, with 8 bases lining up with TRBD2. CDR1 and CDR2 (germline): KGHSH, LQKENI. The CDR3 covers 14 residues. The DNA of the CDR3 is TGTGCCAGCGCACCACCGGGGGGGGCCGAGACCCAGTACTTC. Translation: CASAPPGGAETQYF.

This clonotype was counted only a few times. CDR3 sequence reads: CSVQTGTGNSPLHF. The CDR3 DNA follows: TGCAGCGTCCAAACCGGGACAGGGAATTCACCCCTCCACTTT. The genes are TRBV29-1 and TRBJ1-6; 9 positions agree with TRBD1. There are 14 residues in the CDR3. The V and J ends lost 6 bases and 7 bases, in that order; junction bases with no gene match: 7. The germline V gene has CDR1 SQVTM and CDR2 ANQGSEA.